The T cell receptor beta chain described here comes from a study of shared T cell receptors in the human thymus. Profiling relied on immunoSEQ multiplex PCR, and the TCRdb table lists in-frame clones only, not all of them. The sample lists roughly 560,000 clones, 70% to 80% occurring once. Trimming took 2 bases from V and 5 from J; bases not matched to a gene: 10. Germline V gene sequence: CDR1 SEHNR, CDR2 FQNEAQ (reference sequence). The CDR3 loop spans 17 amino acids. This sample also belongs to another study, concerning human thymus T cells. That work contributes: Healthy Finnish infants undergoing corrective surgery for congenital heart defects were used as donors. Thymic and blood repertoires appeared to show biased V and J gene usage. Unrelated individuals were reported by related research to share highly overlapping thymic repertoires.

The sequence came from a boy younger than two with a congenital heart defect. The rearrangement links TRBV7-9 to TRBJ2-1; 9 bases map to TRBD2. Sequencing was performed on thymocytes. Here the CDR3 reads CASSLSSCGRGDNEQFF. The CDR3 nucleotides read TGTGCCAGCAGCTTATCGTCATGCGGGAGGGGGGACAATGAGCAGTTCTTC.